This T cell receptor (beta chain) was retrieved from a study of CD8 T cells in Susac syndrome. Random-hexamer reverse transcription was applied to roughly 0.5 to 1 ug RNA. Amplification of TCR beta CDR3 by immunoSEQ multiplex PCR spanned 54 Vbeta and 13 Jbeta. TCRdb redid the calling of the immunoSEQ multiplex PCR reads with MiXCR, one entry per CDR3 protein. Among about 110,000 distinct CDR3 sequences listed, approximately 94% were seen once. Study-level results: The relatively small number of individuals in the TCR sequencing and HLA analysis was acknowledged by the study. TEMRA cells and active patients showed peak Susac CD8+ clonal expansion.

V was trimmed by 6 bases and J by 4 bases, leaving 21 bases between them. The CDR3 extends over 16 amino acids. CDR1 SGHDN and CDR2 FVKESK come from the germline V gene. TEMRA cells were FACS-enriched and CD8+ and CD4+ T cells negatively isolated. On this clonotype itself: Its target is unknown.

The J gene is TRBJ1-2, the V gene TRBV14; tentative D call: TRBD1 (5 bases). Sequencing was done on a sample of CD8+ T cells from PBMCs. This TCR was recovered from a human donor with Susac syndrome. CDR3 bases: TGTGCCAGCAGTCCCGGGACCCACCCCGCCTTCTATGGCTACACCTTC. This codes for CASSPGTHPAFYGYTF.